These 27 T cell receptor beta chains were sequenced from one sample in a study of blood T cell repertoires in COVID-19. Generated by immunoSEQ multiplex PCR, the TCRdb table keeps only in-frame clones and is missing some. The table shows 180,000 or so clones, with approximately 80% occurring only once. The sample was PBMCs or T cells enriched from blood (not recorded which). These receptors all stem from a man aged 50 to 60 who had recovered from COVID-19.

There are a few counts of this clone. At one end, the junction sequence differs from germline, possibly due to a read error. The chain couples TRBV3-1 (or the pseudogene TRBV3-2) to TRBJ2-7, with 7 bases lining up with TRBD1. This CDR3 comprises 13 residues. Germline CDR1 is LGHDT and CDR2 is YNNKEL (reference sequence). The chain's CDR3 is CASSRDSSHEQYF. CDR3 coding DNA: TGTGCCAGCAGCCGGGACAGCTCCCACGAGCAGTACTTC.

CDR3 nucleotide sequence: TGTGCCACCAGCAGAGTCGGGCAGGGATCCTCACCCCTCCACTTT. The encoded protein is CATSRVGQGSSPLHF. The chain recombines TRBV15 with TRBJ1-6; D perhaps matches TRBD1 (5 bases). CDR1 and CDR2 from the germline V gene are LNHNV and YYDKDF (reference sequence). V was shortened by 1 base and J by 10 bases, with 14 bases between the two germline ends. CDR3 length: 15 residues.

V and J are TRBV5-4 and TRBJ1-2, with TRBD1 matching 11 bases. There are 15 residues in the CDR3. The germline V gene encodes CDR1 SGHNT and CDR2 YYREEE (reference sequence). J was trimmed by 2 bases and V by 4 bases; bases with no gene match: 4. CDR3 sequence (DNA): TGTGCCAGCAGCCCCGGGACAGGGGGAAACTATGGCTACACCTTC. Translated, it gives CASSPGTGGNYGYTF.

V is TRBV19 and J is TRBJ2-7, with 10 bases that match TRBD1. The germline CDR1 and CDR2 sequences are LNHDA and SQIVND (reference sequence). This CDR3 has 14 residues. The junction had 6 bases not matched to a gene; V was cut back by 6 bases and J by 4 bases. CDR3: CASRAPGQGYEQYF. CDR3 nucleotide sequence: TGTGCCAGTAGGGCCCCGGGACAGGGGTACGAGCAGTACTTC.

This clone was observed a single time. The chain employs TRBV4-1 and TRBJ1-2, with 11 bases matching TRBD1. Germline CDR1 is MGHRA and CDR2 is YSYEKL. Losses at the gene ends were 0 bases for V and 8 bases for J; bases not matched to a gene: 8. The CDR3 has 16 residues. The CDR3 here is CASSQERTGGGRGYTF. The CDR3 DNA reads TGCGCCAGCAGCCAAGAACGGACAGGGGGCGGGAGGGGCTACACCTTC.

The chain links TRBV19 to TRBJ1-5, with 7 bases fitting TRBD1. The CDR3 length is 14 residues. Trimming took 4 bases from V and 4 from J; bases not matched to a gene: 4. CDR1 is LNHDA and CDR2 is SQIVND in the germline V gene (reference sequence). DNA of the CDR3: TGTGCCAGTAGTACGGTCAGGGGGAATCAGCCCCAGCATTTT. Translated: CASSTVRGNQPQHF.

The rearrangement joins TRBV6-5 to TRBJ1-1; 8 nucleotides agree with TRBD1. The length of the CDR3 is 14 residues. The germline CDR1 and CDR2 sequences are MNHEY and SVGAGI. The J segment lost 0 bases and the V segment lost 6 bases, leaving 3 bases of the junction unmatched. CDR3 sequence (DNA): TGTGCCAGCAGAGCGGGACAGGTGAACACTGAAGCTTTCTTT. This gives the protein CASRAGQVNTEAFF.

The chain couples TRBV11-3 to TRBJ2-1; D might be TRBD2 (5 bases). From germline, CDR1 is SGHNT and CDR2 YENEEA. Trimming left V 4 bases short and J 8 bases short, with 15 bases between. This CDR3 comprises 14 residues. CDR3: CASSSSGPRDEQFF. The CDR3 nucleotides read TGTGCCAGCAGCTCCTCAGGTCCGAGGGATGAGCAGTTCTTC.

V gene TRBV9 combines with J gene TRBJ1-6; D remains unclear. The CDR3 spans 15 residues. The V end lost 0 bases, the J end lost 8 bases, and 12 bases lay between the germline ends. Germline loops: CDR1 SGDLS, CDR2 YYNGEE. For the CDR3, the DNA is TGTGCCAGCAGCGTAGAGCCCCATCCGGATTCACCCCTCCACTTT. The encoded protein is CASSVEPHPDSPLHF.

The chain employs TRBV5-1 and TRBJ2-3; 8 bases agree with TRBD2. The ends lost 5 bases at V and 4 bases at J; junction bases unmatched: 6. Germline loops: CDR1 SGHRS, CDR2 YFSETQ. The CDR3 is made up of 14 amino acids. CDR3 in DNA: TGCGCCAGCAGTTCCGGGACTAGTCCAGATACGCAGTATTTT. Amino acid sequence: CASSSGTSPDTQYF.

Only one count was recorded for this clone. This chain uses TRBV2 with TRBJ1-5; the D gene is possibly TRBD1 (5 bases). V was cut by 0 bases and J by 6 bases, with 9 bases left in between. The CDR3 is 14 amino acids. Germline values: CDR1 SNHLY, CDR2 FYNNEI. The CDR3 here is CASSEAGGIQPQHF. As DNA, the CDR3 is TGTGCCAGCAGTGAAGCCGGGGGAATTCAGCCCCAGCATTTT. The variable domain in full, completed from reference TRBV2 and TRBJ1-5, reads EPEVTQTPSHQVTQMGQEVILRCVPISNHLYFYWYRQILGQKVEFLVSFYNNEISEKSEIFDDQFSVERPDGSNFTLKIRSTKLEDSAMYFCASSEAGGIQPQHFGDGTRLSIL.

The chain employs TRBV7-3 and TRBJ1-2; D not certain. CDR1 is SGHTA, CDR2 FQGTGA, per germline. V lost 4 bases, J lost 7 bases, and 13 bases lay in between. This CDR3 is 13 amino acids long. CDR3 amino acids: CASSSNVGSGYTF. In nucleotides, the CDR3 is TGTGCCAGCAGCTCCAATGTGGGCAGTGGCTACACCTTC.

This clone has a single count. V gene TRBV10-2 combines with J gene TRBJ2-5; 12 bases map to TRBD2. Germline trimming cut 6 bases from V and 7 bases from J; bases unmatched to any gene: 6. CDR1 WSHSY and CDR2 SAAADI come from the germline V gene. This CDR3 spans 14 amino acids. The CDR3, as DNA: TGCGCCAGCAGCGGACTAGCGGGGACGGGGACCCAGTACTTC. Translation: CASSGLAGTGTQYF.

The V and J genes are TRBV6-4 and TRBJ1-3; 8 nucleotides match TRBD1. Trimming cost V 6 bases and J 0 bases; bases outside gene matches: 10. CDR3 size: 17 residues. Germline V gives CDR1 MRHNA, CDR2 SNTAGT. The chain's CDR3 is CASRVGQVGASGNTIYF. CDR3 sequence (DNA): TGTGCCAGCAGGGTGGGACAGGTAGGCGCCTCTGGAAACACCATATATTTT.

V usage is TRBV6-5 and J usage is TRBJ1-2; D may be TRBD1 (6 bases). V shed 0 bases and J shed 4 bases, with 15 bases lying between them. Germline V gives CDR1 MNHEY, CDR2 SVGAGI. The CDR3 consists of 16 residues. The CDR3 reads CASSYSGSDRIYGYTF. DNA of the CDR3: TGTGCCAGCAGTTACTCGGGTAGCGACAGGATCTATGGCTACACCTTC.

CDR3 loop: CASSLDPGRNTEAFF. The CDR3, as DNA: TGCGCCAGCAGCTTGGACCCTGGCAGGAACACTGAAGCTTTCTTT. The V and J genes are TRBV5-1 and TRBJ1-1; D gene unclear. The CDR3 extends over 15 amino acids. V was trimmed by 0 bases and J by 1 base, leaving 10 bases between them. Germline lookup yields CDR1 SGHRS and CDR2 YFSETQ.

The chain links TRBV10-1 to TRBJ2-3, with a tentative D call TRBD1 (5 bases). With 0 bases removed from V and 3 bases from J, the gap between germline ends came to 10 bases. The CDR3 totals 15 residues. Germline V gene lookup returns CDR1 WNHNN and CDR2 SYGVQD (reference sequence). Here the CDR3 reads CASSESARVTDTQYF. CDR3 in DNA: TGCGCCAGCAGTGAGTCGGCCAGGGTAACAGATACGCAGTATTTT.

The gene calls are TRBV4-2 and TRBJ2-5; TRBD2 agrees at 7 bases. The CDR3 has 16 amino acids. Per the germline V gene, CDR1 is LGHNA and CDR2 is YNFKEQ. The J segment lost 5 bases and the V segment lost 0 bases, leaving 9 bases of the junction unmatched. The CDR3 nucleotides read TGTGCCAGCAGCCAAGATCGGGCTAGCGGAAGGGAGACCCAGTACTTC. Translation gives CASSQDRASGRETQYF.

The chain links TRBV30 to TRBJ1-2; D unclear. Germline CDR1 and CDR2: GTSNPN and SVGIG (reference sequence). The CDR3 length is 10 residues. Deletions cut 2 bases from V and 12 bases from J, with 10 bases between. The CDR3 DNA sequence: TGTGCCTGGAGTCAGATTCGCCACACCTTC. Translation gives CAWSQIRHTF.

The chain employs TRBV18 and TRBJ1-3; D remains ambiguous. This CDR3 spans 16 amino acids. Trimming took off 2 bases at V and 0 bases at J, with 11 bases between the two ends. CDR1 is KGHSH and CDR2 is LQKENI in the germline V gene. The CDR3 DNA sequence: TGTGCCAGCTCACCAAAAGCCACAGACTCTGGAAACACCATATATTTT. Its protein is CASSPKATDSGNTIYF.

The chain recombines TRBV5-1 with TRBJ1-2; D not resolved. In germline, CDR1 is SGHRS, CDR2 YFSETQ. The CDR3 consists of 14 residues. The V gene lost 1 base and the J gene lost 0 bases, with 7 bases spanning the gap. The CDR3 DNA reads TGCGCCAGCAGCTTGAGTACAGCTAACTATGGCTACACCTTC. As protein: CASSLSTANYGYTF.

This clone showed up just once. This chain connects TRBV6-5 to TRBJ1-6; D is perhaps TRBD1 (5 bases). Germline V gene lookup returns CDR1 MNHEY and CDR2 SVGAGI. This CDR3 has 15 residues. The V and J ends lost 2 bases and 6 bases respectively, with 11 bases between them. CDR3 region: CASSYGGTRNSPLHF. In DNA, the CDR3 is TGTGCCAGCAGTTACGGAGGGACTCGTAATTCACCCCTCCACTTT.

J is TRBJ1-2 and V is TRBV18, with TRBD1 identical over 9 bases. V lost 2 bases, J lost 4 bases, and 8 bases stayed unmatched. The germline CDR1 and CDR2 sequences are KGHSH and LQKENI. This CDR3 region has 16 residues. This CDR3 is CASSPTRDRDSYGYTF. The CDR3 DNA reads TGTGCCAGCTCACCAACCCGGGACAGGGATTCCTATGGCTACACCTTC. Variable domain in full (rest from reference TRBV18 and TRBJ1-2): NAGVMQNPRHLVRRRGQEARLRCSPMKGHSHVYWYRQLPEEGLKFMVYLQKENIIDESGMPKERFSAEFPKEGPSILRIQQVVRGDSAAYFCASSPTRDRDSYGYTFGSGTRLTVV.

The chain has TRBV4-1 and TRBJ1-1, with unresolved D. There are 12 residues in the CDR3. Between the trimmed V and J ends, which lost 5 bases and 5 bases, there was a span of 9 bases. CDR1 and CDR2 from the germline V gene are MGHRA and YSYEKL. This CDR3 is CASSEDRTEAFF. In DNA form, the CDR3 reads TGCGCCAGCAGCGAGGATAGGACTGAAGCTTTCTTT.

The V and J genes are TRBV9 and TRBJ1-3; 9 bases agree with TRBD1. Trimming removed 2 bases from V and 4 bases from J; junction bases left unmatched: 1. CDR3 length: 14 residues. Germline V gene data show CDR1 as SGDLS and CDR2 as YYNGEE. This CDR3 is CASSVGTGGNTIYF. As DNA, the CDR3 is TGTGCCAGCAGCGTCGGGACAGGGGGAAACACCATATATTTT.

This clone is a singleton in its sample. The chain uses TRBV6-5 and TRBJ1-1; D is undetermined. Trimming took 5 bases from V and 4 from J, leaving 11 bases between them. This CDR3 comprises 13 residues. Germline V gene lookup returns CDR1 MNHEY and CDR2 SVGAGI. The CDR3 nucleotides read TGTGCCAGCAGTACTTACAGTGGCACTGAAGCTTTCTTT. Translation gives CASSTYSGTEAFF.

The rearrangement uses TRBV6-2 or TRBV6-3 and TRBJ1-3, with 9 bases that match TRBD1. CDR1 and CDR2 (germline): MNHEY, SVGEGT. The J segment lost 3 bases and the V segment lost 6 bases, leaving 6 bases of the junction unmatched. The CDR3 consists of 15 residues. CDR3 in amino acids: CASSYDRGYGNTIYF. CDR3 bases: TGTGCCAGCAGCTATGACAGGGGGTATGGAAACACCATATATTTT.